This T cell receptor (beta chain) was sequenced during a study of CD8 T cells in Susac syndrome. A quantity of 0.5 to 1 ug RNA underwent reverse transcription using random hexamers. Each CDR3 protein is one row after TCRdb ran MiXCR on the immunoSEQ multiplex PCR reads. The sample carries roughly 110,000 distinct CDR3 sequences, just under 95% recorded once. Trimming shortened V by 7 bases and J by 2 bases, and 12 bases separated the two germline ends. The CDR3 totals 13 residues. This TCR was sampled from a human donor in good health. The sequenced material came from CD8+ T cells from PBMCs. The chain combines TRBV12-3 or TRBV12-4 with TRBJ2-7; possible D gene TRBD2, 5 bases. CDR3 protein: CASTTGYAYEQYF. The CDR3 DNA reads as TGTGCCAGCACCACGGGGTACGCCTACGAGCAGTACTTC.